Listed below are T cell receptor beta chains from one sample, sequenced in a study of cytomegalovirus exposure and HLA in healthy donors. This table comes from immunoSEQ multiplex PCR, and its TCRdb copy is limited to in-frame clones, with some not included. This sample has 85,000 to 130,000 clones, with around 82% found just once. The sequencing sample was made of PBMCs. These receptors came from a woman aged 40 to 49 in good health and CMV-seronegative. Each CDR3 is given with its conserved first and last residue. Each record gives: V gene, CDR3 length, J gene, clone size, D gene, CDR3 protein, CDR3 DNA. D genes are given only for firm matches. Only part of the rows carry a size: once, few, many, or a class if the clone is expanded.

v_call: TRBV5-4; cdr3_length: 14; j_call: TRBJ2-7; clone_size: -; d_call: TRBD1; cdr3_aa: CASSIGQGATEQYF; cdr3_nt: TGTGCCAGCAGCATCGGACAGGGGGCGACCGAGCAGTACTTC
v_call: TRBV7-7; cdr3_length: 13; j_call: TRBJ1-1; clone_size: once; d_call: -; cdr3_aa: CASSATENTEAFF; cdr3_nt: TGTGCTAGCAGCGCGACAGAAAACACTGAAGCTTTCTTT
v_call: TRBV11-2; cdr3_length: 13; j_call: TRBJ2-1; clone_size: -; d_call: -; cdr3_aa: CASSLDRTAPAFF; cdr3_nt: TGTGCCAGCAGCTTAGATCGGACAGCCCCGGCGTTCTTC
v_call: TRBV29-1; cdr3_length: 12; j_call: TRBJ1-3; clone_size: few; d_call: TRBD1; cdr3_aa: CSVETGTGRWDF; cdr3_nt: TGCAGCGTTGAGACCGGGACAGGACGGTGGGATTTT
v_call: TRBV28; cdr3_length: 15; j_call: TRBJ2-3; clone_size: -; d_call: TRBD2; cdr3_aa: CASSFSGGGGDTQYF; cdr3_nt: TGTGCCAGCAGTTTTTCTGGCGGGGGAGGGGATACGCAGTATTTT
v_call: TRBV4-3; cdr3_length: 15; j_call: TRBJ2-1; clone_size: -; d_call: TRBD1; cdr3_aa: CASSQGGTGSMSPFF; cdr3_nt: TGCGCCAGCAGCCAAGGGGGGACAGGGAGTATGAGCCCGTTCTTC
v_call: TRBV7-2; cdr3_length: 14; j_call: TRBJ2-3; clone_size: once; d_call: TRBD2; cdr3_aa: CASRPAGPTDTQYF; cdr3_nt: TGTGCCAGCAGACCAGCGGGACCCACAGATACGCAGTATTTT
v_call: TRBV28; cdr3_length: 16; j_call: TRBJ2-7; clone_size: -; d_call: -; cdr3_aa: CASSFPPGRHYYEQYF; cdr3_nt: TGTGCCAGCAGTTTTCCTCCCGGCCGGCATTACTACGAGCAGTACTTC
v_call: TRBV19; cdr3_length: 18; j_call: TRBJ2-1; clone_size: -; d_call: TRBD2; cdr3_aa: CASSMGLAGGTLYNEQFF; cdr3_nt: TGTGCCAGTAGTATGGGTCTAGCGGGAGGGACGCTCTACAATGAGCAGTTCTTC
v_call: TRBV7-9; cdr3_length: 14; j_call: TRBJ2-1; clone_size: -; d_call: -; cdr3_aa: CASSPWGSGDEQFF; cdr3_nt: TGTGCCAGCAGTCCGTGGGGGTCAGGGGATGAGCAGTTCTTC
v_call: TRBV30; cdr3_length: 13; j_call: TRBJ2-3; clone_size: few; d_call: -; cdr3_aa: CAWGPSGRDTQYF; cdr3_nt: TGTGCCTGGGGGCCCAGCGGAAGAGATACGCAGTATTTT
v_call: TRBV11-2; cdr3_length: 15; j_call: TRBJ1-6; clone_size: -; d_call: TRBD1; cdr3_aa: CASSFTGGSNSPLHF; cdr3_nt: TGTGCCAGCAGCTTCACAGGGGGCTCTAATTCACCCCTCCACTTT
v_call: TRBV7-9; cdr3_length: 15; j_call: TRBJ2-3; clone_size: -; d_call: TRBD1; cdr3_aa: CASILGQGALDTQYF; cdr3_nt: TGTGCCAGCATCCTAGGGCAGGGGGCATTGGATACGCAGTATTTT
v_call: TRBV7-2; cdr3_length: 13; j_call: TRBJ2-3; clone_size: -; d_call: TRBD2; cdr3_aa: CASSLPAGVTQYF; cdr3_nt: TGTGCCAGCAGCTTACCGGCGGGAGTTACGCAGTATTTT
v_call: TRBV4-3; cdr3_length: 14; j_call: TRBJ1-4; clone_size: few; d_call: -; cdr3_aa: CASSQMLPGEKLFF; cdr3_nt: TGCGCCAGCAGCCAAATGTTACCGGGAGAAAAACTGTTTTTT
v_call: TRBV28; cdr3_length: 11; j_call: TRBJ2-1; clone_size: -; d_call: -; cdr3_aa: CASSRDNEQFF; cdr3_nt: TGTGCCAGCAGCCGGGATAATGAGCAGTTCTTC
v_call: TRBV2; cdr3_length: 14; j_call: TRBJ1-1; clone_size: -; d_call: -; cdr3_aa: CASSALGANTEAFF; cdr3_nt: TGTGCCAGCAGTGCCCTGGGGGCGAACACTGAAGCTTTCTTT
v_call: TRBV18; cdr3_length: 15; j_call: TRBJ2-2; clone_size: -; d_call: TRBD1; cdr3_aa: CASSQGQANTGELFF; cdr3_nt: TGTGCCAGCTCACAGGGACAGGCGAACACCGGGGAGCTGTTTTTT
v_call: TRBV27; cdr3_length: 15; j_call: TRBJ2-7; clone_size: -; d_call: TRBD2; cdr3_aa: CASSYAGGHSYEQYF; cdr3_nt: TGTGCCAGCAGTTATGCGGGGGGCCACTCCTACGAGCAGTACTTC
v_call: TRBV7-2; cdr3_length: 19; j_call: TRBJ1-1; clone_size: -; d_call: -; cdr3_aa: CASSLTRDILYKMNTEAFF; cdr3_nt: TGTGCCAGCAGCCTAACCCGGGACATCCTATACAAAATGAACACTGAAGCTTTCTTT
v_call: TRBV5-8; cdr3_length: 14; j_call: TRBJ1-1; clone_size: -; d_call: -; cdr3_aa: CASSRRAGPTEAFF; cdr3_nt: TGTGCCAGCAGCCGACGCGCAGGGCCGACTGAAGCTTTCTTT
v_call: TRBV5-1; cdr3_length: 13; j_call: TRBJ2-7; clone_size: -; d_call: -; cdr3_aa: CASSFSTGYEQYF; cdr3_nt: TGCGCCAGCAGCTTCTCTACCGGCTACGAGCAGTACTTC
v_call: TRBV5-5; cdr3_length: 15; j_call: TRBJ1-4; clone_size: -; d_call: -; cdr3_aa: CASSFIVAANEKLFF; cdr3_nt: TGTGCCAGCAGCTTTATAGTGGCAGCGAATGAAAAACTGTTTTTT
v_call: TRBV6-5; cdr3_length: 14; j_call: TRBJ1-1; clone_size: -; d_call: -; cdr3_aa: CASSELAVQVSAFF; cdr3_nt: TGTGCCAGCAGTGAATTGGCGGTACAAGTTTCGGCTTTCTTT
v_call: TRBV4-3; cdr3_length: 16; j_call: TRBJ2-1; clone_size: -; d_call: TRBD2; cdr3_aa: CASSHWGLAGGNEQFF; cdr3_nt: TGCGCCAGCAGCCACTGGGGGCTAGCGGGTGGCAATGAGCAGTTCTTC
v_call: TRBV6-5; cdr3_length: 15; j_call: TRBJ1-2; clone_size: -; d_call: -; cdr3_aa: CASSYSGAGGYGYTF; cdr3_nt: TGTGCCAGCAGTTACTCGGGGGCGGGAGGCTATGGCTACACCTTC
v_call: TRBV5-6; cdr3_length: 16; j_call: TRBJ2-5; clone_size: -; d_call: -; cdr3_aa: CASSFRGSLTRETQYF; cdr3_nt: TGTGCCAGCAGCTTCAGGGGTTCCCTTACAAGAGAGACCCAGTACTTC
v_call: TRBV6-6; cdr3_length: 13; j_call: TRBJ1-1; clone_size: -; d_call: -; cdr3_aa: CASSSRQHTEAFF; cdr3_nt: TGTGCCAGCAGTTCCAGACAGCACACTGAAGCTTTCTTT
v_call: TRBV28; cdr3_length: 14; j_call: TRBJ2-7; clone_size: -; d_call: -; cdr3_aa: CASRRPSSSYEQYF; cdr3_nt: TGTGCCAGCAGGCGGCCATCCAGCTCCTACGAGCAGTACTTC
v_call: TRBV28; cdr3_length: 11; j_call: TRBJ2-7; clone_size: -; d_call: TRBD1; cdr3_aa: CASSSTTGYWF; cdr3_nt: TGTGCCAGCAGTTCCACGACAGGGTATTGGTTC
v_call: TRBV19; cdr3_length: 15; j_call: TRBJ2-7; clone_size: -; d_call: -; cdr3_aa: CASEGARGVIDEQYF; cdr3_nt: TGTGCCAGTGAGGGCGCCAGGGGAGTTATCGACGAGCAGTACTTC
v_call: TRBV6-5; cdr3_length: 14; j_call: TRBJ1-1; clone_size: -; d_call: -; cdr3_aa: CASNYRGANTEAFF; cdr3_nt: TGTGCCAGCAACTACCGAGGAGCGAACACTGAAGCTTTCTTT
v_call: TRBV25-1; cdr3_length: 12; j_call: TRBJ1-2; clone_size: -; d_call: TRBD1; cdr3_aa: CASMTGNYGYTF; cdr3_nt: TGTGCCAGCATGACAGGGAACTATGGCTACACCTTC
v_call: TRBV5-6; cdr3_length: 13; j_call: TRBJ2-7; clone_size: -; d_call: -; cdr3_aa: CASSPLDHYEQYF; cdr3_nt: TGTGCCAGCAGCCCCCTAGACCACTACGAGCAGTACTTC
v_call: TRBV19; cdr3_length: 15; j_call: TRBJ1-6; clone_size: -; d_call: -; cdr3_aa: CASETGGVKNSPLHF; cdr3_nt: TGTGCCAGTGAGACAGGAGGCGTAAAAAATTCACCCCTCCACTTT
v_call: TRBV18; cdr3_length: 15; j_call: TRBJ1-1; clone_size: -; d_call: -; cdr3_aa: CASSLNGGDGTEAFF; cdr3_nt: TGTGCCAGCTCACTAAACGGGGGGGATGGCACTGAAGCTTTCTTT
v_call: TRBV4-2; cdr3_length: 15; j_call: TRBJ2-1; clone_size: once; d_call: -; cdr3_aa: CASSQEPGAGNEQFF; cdr3_nt: TGTGCCAGCAGCCAAGAACCAGGGGCTGGGAATGAGCAGTTCTTC
v_call: TRBV11-2; cdr3_length: 14; j_call: TRBJ2-7; clone_size: -; d_call: TRBD1; cdr3_aa: CASSRRDRDYEQYF; cdr3_nt: TGTGCCAGCAGCCGCCGGGACAGGGACTACGAGCAGTACTTC
v_call: TRBV29-1; cdr3_length: 13; j_call: TRBJ1-2; clone_size: -; d_call: -; cdr3_aa: CSVNNPGVGGYTF; cdr3_nt: TGCAGCGTTAACAACCCGGGTGTGGGTGGCTACACCTTC
v_call: TRBV7-8; cdr3_length: 15; j_call: TRBJ1-2; clone_size: -; d_call: -; cdr3_aa: CASSLGGRSNYGYTF; cdr3_nt: TGTGCCAGCAGCTTAGGTGGCAGGTCTAACTATGGCTACACCTTC
v_call: TRBV10-2; cdr3_length: 17; j_call: TRBJ2-7; clone_size: -; d_call: TRBD2; cdr3_aa: CASSPQPGTRSSYEQYF; cdr3_nt: TGCGCCAGCAGTCCTCAGCCCGGGACTAGAAGCTCCTACGAGCAGTACTTC
v_call: TRBV7-9; cdr3_length: 14; j_call: TRBJ1-4; clone_size: -; d_call: -; cdr3_aa: CASRFTGSNEKLFF; cdr3_nt: TGTGCCAGCAGATTTACAGGGTCTAATGAAAAACTGTTTTTT
v_call: TRBV5-6; cdr3_length: 16; j_call: TRBJ1-4; clone_size: -; d_call: -; cdr3_aa: CASSLTGGPIDEKLFF; cdr3_nt: TGTGCCAGCAGCTTGACGGGGGGGCCTATAGATGAAAAACTGTTTTTT
v_call: TRBV5-1; cdr3_length: 15; j_call: TRBJ2-7; clone_size: -; d_call: -; cdr3_aa: CASSLGRLSSYEQYF; cdr3_nt: TGCGCCAGCAGCTTGGGGCGGTTGAGCTCCTACGAGCAGTACTTC
v_call: TRBV28; cdr3_length: 15; j_call: TRBJ2-3; clone_size: once; d_call: TRBD1; cdr3_aa: CASSSRGLGTDTQYF; cdr3_nt: TGTGCCAGCAGTTCCAGGGGGCTCGGCACAGATACGCAGTATTTT
v_call: TRBV5-6; cdr3_length: 15; j_call: TRBJ1-5; clone_size: few; d_call: -; cdr3_aa: CASSAGQYSNQPQHF; cdr3_nt: TGTGCCAGCAGCGCCGGACAGTATAGCAATCAGCCCCAGCATTTT
v_call: TRBV4-3; cdr3_length: 15; j_call: TRBJ1-5; clone_size: -; d_call: -; cdr3_aa: CASSRVWSGNQPQHF; cdr3_nt: TGCGCCAGCAGCCGCGTGTGGTCAGGGAATCAGCCCCAGCATTTT
v_call: TRBV7-2; cdr3_length: 15; j_call: TRBJ2-7; clone_size: -; d_call: TRBD2; cdr3_aa: CASSLAGGRLSEQYF; cdr3_nt: TGTGCCAGCAGCTTAGCGGGCGGGAGGCTGAGCGAGCAGTACTTC
v_call: TRBV15; cdr3_length: 14; j_call: TRBJ2-3; clone_size: -; d_call: TRBD2; cdr3_aa: CATSTTSGTDTQYF; cdr3_nt: TGTGCCACCAGCACTACTAGCGGGACGGATACGCAGTATTTT
v_call: TRBV4-1; cdr3_length: 18; j_call: TRBJ2-1; clone_size: once; d_call: TRBD2; cdr3_aa: CASSQVLGGRTAYNEQFF; cdr3_nt: TGCGCCAGCAGCCAAGTCCTAGGCGGGAGAACCGCGTACAATGAGCAGTTCTTC
v_call: TRBV14; cdr3_length: 14; j_call: TRBJ1-1; clone_size: -; d_call: -; cdr3_aa: CASSQDADNTEAFF; cdr3_nt: TGTGCCAGCAGCCAAGATGCAGATAACACTGAAGCTTTCTTT
v_call: TRBV7-9; cdr3_length: 14; j_call: TRBJ1-2; clone_size: -; d_call: -; cdr3_aa: CASSENRNALSSTF; cdr3_nt: TGTGCCAGCAGCGAGAACAGGAATGCTCTATCCTCCACCTTC
v_call: TRBV6-1; cdr3_length: 14; j_call: TRBJ1-2; clone_size: -; d_call: -; cdr3_aa: CASSEGTPAYGYTF; cdr3_nt: TGTGCCTCCTCGGAGGGCACCCCTGCCTATGGCTACACCTTC
v_call: TRBV28; cdr3_length: 12; j_call: TRBJ1-2; clone_size: -; d_call: -; cdr3_aa: CASSFKGYGYTF; cdr3_nt: TGTGCCAGCAGTTTTAAGGGGTATGGCTACACCTTC
v_call: TRBV18; cdr3_length: 13; j_call: TRBJ2-5; clone_size: -; d_call: -; cdr3_aa: CASSDSLQETQYF; cdr3_nt: TGTGCCAGCTCCGACAGTCTTCAAGAGACCCAGTACTTC
v_call: TRBV15; cdr3_length: 15; j_call: TRBJ2-7; clone_size: -; d_call: -; cdr3_aa: CATSRGGTGRYEQYF; cdr3_nt: TGTGCCACCAGCAGAGGGGGAACAGGGCGCTACGAGCAGTACTTC
v_call: TRBV6-1; cdr3_length: 13; j_call: TRBJ1-3; clone_size: -; d_call: -; cdr3_aa: CASLSGWGNTIYF; cdr3_nt: TGTGCCAGCCTATCGGGGTGGGGAAACACCATATATTTT
v_call: TRBV7-9; cdr3_length: 15; j_call: TRBJ1-1; clone_size: once; d_call: -; cdr3_aa: CASSLGAHKNTEAFF; cdr3_nt: TGTGCCAGCAGCTTGGGGGCTCATAAAAACACTGAAGCTTTCTTT
v_call: TRBV11-3; cdr3_length: 15; j_call: TRBJ2-3; clone_size: few; d_call: TRBD2; cdr3_aa: CASSPGTSNPDTQYF; cdr3_nt: TGTGCCAGCAGCCCTGGGACTAGCAACCCAGATACGCAGTATTTT